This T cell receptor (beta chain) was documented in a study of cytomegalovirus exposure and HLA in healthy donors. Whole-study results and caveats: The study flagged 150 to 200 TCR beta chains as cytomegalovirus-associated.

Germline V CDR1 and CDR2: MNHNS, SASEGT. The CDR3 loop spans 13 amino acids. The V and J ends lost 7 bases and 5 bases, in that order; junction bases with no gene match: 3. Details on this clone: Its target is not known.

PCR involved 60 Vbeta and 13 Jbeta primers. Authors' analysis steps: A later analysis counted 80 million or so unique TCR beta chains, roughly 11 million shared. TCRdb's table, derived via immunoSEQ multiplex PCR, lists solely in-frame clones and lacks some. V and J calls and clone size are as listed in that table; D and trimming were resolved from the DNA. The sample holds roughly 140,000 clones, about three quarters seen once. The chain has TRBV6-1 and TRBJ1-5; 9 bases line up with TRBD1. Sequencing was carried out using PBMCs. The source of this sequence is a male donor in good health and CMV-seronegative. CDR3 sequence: CASTGTGYQPQHF. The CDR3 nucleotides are TGTGCCAGCACCGGGACAGGGTATCAGCCCCAGCATTTT.